This T cell receptor (beta chain) was documented in a study of blood T cell repertoires in COVID-19. At the level of the study: Sources were T cells, B-cell-depleted T cells, or PBMCs; the material itself was cDNA or gDNA.

Measured with immunoSEQ multiplex PCR; TCRdb has only the in-frame clones, and not every one. This sample has hundreds of thousands of clones, with roughly 84% found just once. This CDR3 has 18 amino acids. Trimming pared 0 bases from V and 0 bases from J, leaving 18 bases between. The germline V gene encodes CDR1 LGHDT and CDR2 YNNKEL (reference sequence). Each participant's cohort was designated according to participant-reported clinical history. Donors of Cohort 3 who recovered were those that had two negative PCRs, clearance, or symptom resolution. The chain carries TRBV3-1 (or the pseudogene TRBV3-2) and TRBJ2-7, with D perhaps TRBD2 (5 bases). The sample taken for sequencing was PBMCs or T cells enriched from blood (not recorded which). This sequence was found in a woman younger than 45 who had recovered from COVID-19. The CDR3 nucleotides read TGTGCCAGCAGCCAAGATTTAGGAACGGGGTGGAGCTCCTACGAGCAGTACTTC. Translation gives CASSQDLGTGWSSYEQYF.